What follows are 26 T cell receptor beta chains derived from one specimen sequenced in a study of blood T cell repertoires in COVID-19. Produced via immunoSEQ multiplex PCR; TCRdb's table is partial and in-frame only. The table shows roughly 200,000 clones, with more than 70% occurring only once. The sample consisted of peripheral blood. The receptors originated from a man aged 40-49 years with active or convalescent COVID-19.

This clone was seen only a few times. The chain combines TRBV20-1 with TRBJ2-7, with 9 nucleotides matching TRBD1. This CDR3 has 14 amino acids. Germline V gene sequence: CDR1 DFQATT, CDR2 SNEGSKA (reference sequence). V gave up 3 bases and J gave up 3 bases; unmatched junction bases: 6. The DNA for the CDR3 is TGCAGTGCTAGTCTGGGACAGGGCAGCTACGAGCAGTACTTC. This sequence encodes CSASLGQGSYEQYF.

The chain employs TRBV7-9 and TRBJ1-2; D ambiguous. This CDR3 is 14 amino acids long. V was shortened by 5 bases and J by 4 bases, with 14 bases between the two germline ends. Germline CDR1 and CDR2: SEHNR and FQNEAQ (reference sequence). CDR3 sequence reads: CASSAYGAAYGYTF. The CDR3 DNA is TGTGCCAGCAGCGCATACGGCGCGGCCTATGGCTACACCTTC.

The chain carries TRBV6-6 and TRBJ1-4; 8 positions match TRBD1. CDR1 is MNHNY, CDR2 SVGAGI, per germline (reference sequence). The trim removed 5 bases at V and 5 bases at J, leaving 4 bases unmatched. The CDR3 covers 14 residues. This CDR3 reads CASSQGAGNEKLFF. Here the CDR3 DNA reads TGTGCCAGCAGTCAGGGGGCCGGGAATGAAAAACTGTTTTTT.

V and J are TRBV6-6 and TRBJ1-2; D is uncertain. Per the germline V gene, CDR1 is MNHNY and CDR2 is SVGAGI (reference sequence). CDR3 length equals 14 residues. V was pared by 6 bases and J by 2 bases, with 13 bases between. CDR3 loop: CASRIPQENYGYTF. The CDR3 region has the DNA TGTGCCAGCAGAATACCCCAAGAGAACTATGGCTACACCTTC.

The J gene is TRBJ1-1, the V gene TRBV5-1, with 9 bases lining up with TRBD1. This CDR3 region has 14 residues. Germline V gene data show CDR1 as SGHRS and CDR2 as YFSETQ. V lost 0 bases and J lost 5; bases outside the gene matches: 2. The CDR3 DNA follows: TGCGCCAGCAGCTTGGCGACAGGGGGGACTGAAGCTTTCTTT. Its protein product is CASSLATGGTEAFF.

This sequence joins TRBV19 and TRBJ2-3, with TRBD1 matching over 8 bases. V was pared by 3 bases and J by 2 bases, with 4 bases of the junction left unmatched. Germline CDR1 and CDR2: LNHDA and SQIVND (reference sequence). The CDR3 has 15 residues. CDR3 sequence: CASSIQGQVTDTQYF. In DNA, the CDR3 is TGTGCCAGTAGTATCCAGGGACAGGTCACAGATACGCAGTATTTT.

In its sample, this clone was seen once. CDR3 sequence (DNA): TGTGCCAGCATGCGTAGTTTGGCTAGCGCCAATGAGCAGTTCTTC. Protein product: CASMRSLASANEQFF. The rearrangement links TRBV11-2 to TRBJ2-1; tentative D call: TRBD2 (6 bases). This CDR3 is 15 amino acids long. Germline lookup yields CDR1 SGHAT and CDR2 FQNNGV. The V and J ends lost 7 bases and 6 bases respectively, with 19 bases between them.

V usage is TRBV3-1 (or the pseudogene TRBV3-2) and J usage is TRBJ2-7; tentatively, D is TRBD2 (6 bases). The germline V gene encodes CDR1 LGHDT and CDR2 YNNKEL (reference sequence). Trimming removed 0 bases from V and 4 bases from J, with 16 bases in between. The CDR3 has 16 amino acids. Here the CDR3 DNA reads TGTGCCAGCAGCCAAGATTCCTGGGGGAGCGGGTACGAGCAGTACTTC. Translation gives CASSQDSWGSGYEQYF.

This clone was recorded at least ten times. J is TRBJ2-6 and V is TRBV29-1, with no clear D. Looked up from germline, CDR1 is SQVTM and CDR2 is ANQGSEA. The CDR3 runs 12 residues. V shed 4 bases and J shed 6 bases, with 7 bases lying between them. CDR3 protein: CSVAQEANVLTF. CDR3 nucleotide sequence: TGCAGCGTTGCCCAGGAGGCCAACGTCCTGACTTTC. The full variable domain, completed using reference TRBV29-1 and TRBJ2-6, is SAVISQKPSRDICQRGTSLTIQCQVDSQVTMMFWYRQQPGQSLTLIATANQGSEATYESGFVIDKFPISRPNLTFSTLTVSNMSPEDSSIYLCSVAQEANVLTFGAGSRLTVL.

The CDR3 reads CASSSVQGAANYGYTF. Written as DNA, the CDR3 is TGTGCCAGCAGCTCGGTCCAAGGGGCAGCTAACTATGGCTACACCTTC. This chain joins TRBV5-6 and TRBJ1-2; TRBD1 might be the D (5 bases). Germline CDR1 reads SGHDT; CDR2 reads YYEEEE. V shed 3 bases and J shed 0 bases, with 15 bases lying between them. This CDR3 comprises 16 residues.

The chain couples TRBV28 to TRBJ2-3; D possibly corresponds to TRBD1 (6 bases). CDR1 is MDHEN and CDR2 is SYDVKM in the germline V gene. The CDR3 consists of 13 residues. V lost 4 bases and J lost 4, with 9 bases in between. The CDR3 DNA is TGTGCCAGCAGTTCGGGACATTCAGATACGCAGTATTTT. Encoded protein: CASSSGHSDTQYF.

This clone occurred once. The chain is built from TRBV6-4 and TRBJ1-2; D gene ambiguous. The CDR3 is 14 amino acids. V was clipped by 2 bases and J by 8 bases, with 15 bases between them. The germline CDR1 and CDR2 sequences are MRHNA and SNTAGT. The CDR3 coding sequence is TGTGCCAGCAGTGACCCTGGCACTGGGCAGGGCTACACCTTC. Amino acid sequence: CASSDPGTGQGYTF.

The chain has TRBV10-3 and TRBJ2-1; 9 bases are shared with TRBD1. Germline trimming cut 8 bases from V and 4 bases from J; bases unmatched to any gene: 6. Germline lookup yields CDR1 ENHRY and CDR2 SYGVKD. The CDR3 runs to 14 residues. The CDR3 DNA reads as TGTGCCATCGGAAGACAGGGGGATTACAATGAGCAGTTCTTC. Its translation: CAIGRQGDYNEQFF.

The chain has TRBV5-1 and TRBJ1-1; a weak D match, TRBD1 (5 bases). V lost 6 bases and J 0 bases, leaving 12 bases between the germline ends. This CDR3 has 14 residues. Looked up from germline, CDR1 is SGHRS and CDR2 is YFSETQ. CDR3 DNA: TGCGCCAGCACCGTTCAGGGTCTGAACACTGAAGCTTTCTTT. Its protein product is CASTVQGLNTEAFF.

V gene TRBV11-2 combines with J gene TRBJ2-2; D ambiguous. Germline V lookup: CDR1 SGHAT, CDR2 FQNNGV. Trimming shortened V by 5 bases and J by 5 bases, and 9 bases separated the two germline ends. The CDR3 sequence is 13 residues long. CDR3 residues: CASSDLRTGELFF. The DNA of the CDR3 is TGTGCCAGCAGCGACCTGAGGACCGGGGAGCTGTTTTTT.

This chain joins TRBV2 and TRBJ1-6; the D gene is possibly TRBD1 (6 bases). CDR3 length: 13 amino acids. Trimming took 9 bases from V and 8 from J, leaving 14 bases between them. Germline CDR1 SNHLY, CDR2 FYNNEI. CDR3 in amino acids: CARGGAGDSPLHF. The CDR3 coding sequence is TGTGCCAGAGGGGGGGCAGGGGATTCACCCCTCCACTTT.

The chain recombines TRBV9 with TRBJ2-1; tentatively, D is TRBD2 (6 bases). V was pared by 3 bases and J by 4 bases, with 20 bases between. Germline V gene lookup returns CDR1 SGDLS and CDR2 YYNGEE. There are 17 residues in the CDR3. The DNA for the CDR3 is TGTGCCAGCAGCGCCTCGATAGCGGCCGGGGCATACAATGAGCAGTTCTTC. Amino acid sequence: CASSASIAAGAYNEQFF.

The chain has TRBV5-5 and TRBJ1-1; 8 nucleotides agree with TRBD1. The length of the CDR3 is 15 residues. J was trimmed by 6 bases and V by 3 bases; bases with no gene match: 10. Germline V gene data show CDR1 as SGHKS and CDR2 as YYEKEE (reference sequence). CDR3 DNA: TGTGCCAGCAGCTCCGGACAGGGTGGATTCTCTGAAGCTTTCTTT. It codes for CASSSGQGGFSEAFF. The whole variable domain, remainder taken from reference TRBV5-5 and TRBJ1-1, is DAGVTQSPTHLIKTRGQQVTLRCSPISGHKSVSWYQQVLGQGPQFIFQYYEKEERGRGNFPDRFSARQFPNYSSELNVNALLLGDSALYLCASSSGQGGFSEAFFGQGTRLTVV.

This chain connects TRBV24-1 to TRBJ2-3; maybe TRBD2 (6 bases). The CDR3 spans 14 residues. From germline, CDR1 is KGHDR and CDR2 SFDVKD. Trimming shortened V by 6 bases and J by 3 bases, and 12 bases separated the two germline ends. The CDR3 nucleotides are TGTGCCACCAGTTACGCGGAGGGAACAGATACGCAGTATTTT. It codes for CATSYAEGTDTQYF.

V gene TRBV24-1 combines with J gene TRBJ2-5, with 11 bases matching TRBD1. The CDR3 covers 16 residues. Trimming removed 1 base from V and 5 bases from J; junction bases left unmatched: 5. Germline CDR1 KGHDR, CDR2 SFDVKD. The CDR3 DNA reads TGTGCCACCAGTGATTTTGGACAGGGGGCAGGGGAGACCCAGTACTTC. Its protein product is CATSDFGQGAGETQYF.

This chain links TRBV19 with TRBJ1-1, with D possibly matching TRBD1 (6 bases). V was pared by 5 bases and J by 4 bases, with 14 bases between. Germline V CDR1 and CDR2: LNHDA, SQIVND (reference sequence). The CDR3 covers 14 residues. The CDR3 loop reads CASSVQQGITEAFF. For the CDR3, the DNA is TGTGCCAGTAGTGTCCAACAGGGTATCACTGAAGCTTTCTTT.

The genes are TRBV7-9 and TRBJ1-6, with a possible D match to TRBD1 (5 bases). V was trimmed by 7 bases and J by 7 bases, leaving 11 bases between them. The CDR3 runs 13 residues. The V gene's germline CDR1 is SEHNR and CDR2 FQNEAQ (reference sequence). This CDR3 reads CASTIGGNSPLHF. The CDR3 DNA reads as TGTGCCAGCACCATCGGGGGAAATTCACCCCTCCACTTT.

V gene TRBV28 combines with J gene TRBJ2-7; the match to TRBD2 covers 15 bases. With V trimmed by 4 bases and J by 2 bases, 9 bases remained unmatched. Per the germline V gene, CDR1 is MDHEN and CDR2 is SYDVKM. CDR3 length equals 18 residues. CDR3 amino acids: CASSSSGLAGGNPYEQYF. The CDR3 DNA reads as TGTGCCAGCAGTTCCTCGGGACTAGCGGGGGGAAATCCCTACGAGCAGTACTTC.

As DNA, the CDR3 is TGTGCCACCAGTGATATGGGCCAGCCCCAGCATTTT. It yields the protein CATSDMGQPQHF. The chain links TRBV24-1 to TRBJ1-5; no clear D gene. Trimming removed 3 bases from V and 7 bases from J, with 6 bases in between. CDR3 size: 12 residues. Germline V gene sequence: CDR1 KGHDR, CDR2 SFDVKD.

The V and J genes are TRBV15 and TRBJ1-2, with 7 bases fitting TRBD1. Germline trimming cut 4 bases from V and 5 bases from J; bases unmatched to any gene: 10. Germline V gene data show CDR1 as LNHNV and CDR2 as YYDKDF (reference sequence). The CDR3 loop spans 15 amino acids. This CDR3 is CATSNEAGTAYGYTF. As DNA, the CDR3 is TGTGCCACCAGCAACGAGGCCGGGACAGCTTATGGCTACACCTTC.

This chain links TRBV5-1 with TRBJ1-2; no reliable D call. The CDR3 covers 16 residues. Deletions cut 0 bases from V and 3 bases from J, with 15 bases between. CDR1 is SGHRS and CDR2 is YFSETQ in the germline V gene. The CDR3 is CASSLAKGGSDYGYTF. The CDR3 DNA sequence: TGCGCCAGCAGCTTGGCCAAGGGAGGGTCGGACTATGGCTACACCTTC.